These T cell receptor beta chains were read from a single sample in a study of blood T cell repertoires in COVID-19. Profiled with immunoSEQ multiplex PCR; TCRdb holds only in-frame clones, not every one. The data contain approximately 200,000 clones, 65% to 85% of them singletons. The specimen sequenced was peripheral blood. The receptors originated from a woman in her twenties or thirties who had recovered from COVID-19. Both conserved end residues are part of each CDR3. The D gene is left open where the match is weak. The listing skips clone size in some rows; elsewhere it reads once, few, many or a size class.

V: TRBV15; D: TRBD2; size: .; J: TRBJ2-1; CDR3: CATSRGTSGYNEQFF; DNA: TGTGCCACCAGCAGGGGGACTAGCGGATACAATGAGCAGTTCTTC
V: TRBV6-1; D: TRBD1; size: .; J: TRBJ1-5; CDR3: CASREQGANQPQHF; DNA: TGTGCCAGCAGAGAACAGGGGGCCAATCAGCCCCAGCATTTT
V: TRBV9; D: TRBD1; size: .; J: TRBJ2-1; CDR3: CASSGGGGMYNEQFF; DNA: TGTGCCAGCAGCGGAGGGGGCGGAATGTACAATGAGCAGTTCTTC
V: TRBV27; D: TRBD1; size: few; J: TRBJ1-2; CDR3: CASSSVLRDSNYGYTF; DNA: TGTGCCAGCAGTTCGGTTTTGAGGGACAGTAACTATGGCTACACCTTC
V: TRBV30; D: TRBD1; size: .; J: TRBJ2-2; CDR3: CAWIPRDRNTGELFF; DNA: TGTGCCTGGATTCCCCGGGACAGGAACACCGGGGAGCTGTTTTTT
V: TRBV10-3; D: .; size: .; J: TRBJ2-2; CDR3: CAISDTGELFF; DNA: TGTGCCATCAGCGACACCGGGGAGCTGTTTTTT
V: TRBV7-2; D: TRBD2; size: .; J: TRBJ2-5; CDR3: CASSPQREGRGETQYF; DNA: TGTGCCAGCAGCCCACAGCGGGAGGGAAGGGGGGAGACCCAGTACTTC
V: TRBV7-8; D: .; size: .; J: TRBJ2-7; CDR3: CASSSLRRSYEQYF; DNA: TGTGCCAGCAGCTCCCTTCGGCGGTCCTACGAGCAGTACTTC
V: TRBV4-2; D: TRBD2; size: .; J: TRBJ2-1; CDR3: CASSRGLAEYNEQFF; DNA: TGTGCCAGCAGCAGGGGACTAGCGGAATACAATGAGCAGTTCTTC
V: TRBV19; D: .; size: .; J: TRBJ2-7; CDR3: CASKGGPYEQYF; DNA: TGTGCCAGTAAGGGGGGGCCTTACGAGCAGTACTTC
V: TRBV11-3; D: .; size: .; J: TRBJ1-2; CDR3: CASSLGCPNRDFIYGYTF; DNA: TGTGCCAGCAGCTTAGGGTGTCCGAACAGGGATTTTATCTATGGCTACACCTTC
V: TRBV19; D: .; size: once; J: TRBJ1-1; CDR3: CASSIGGSRLNAFF; DNA: TGTGCCAGTAGTATAGGTGGCAGCAGACTGAATGCTTTCTTT
V: TRBV9; D: .; size: once; J: TRBJ2-3; CDR3: CASSVHRQGPPGDYSTDTQYF; DNA: TGTGCCAGCAGCGTACACCGACAGGGGCCCCCAGGGGACTATAGCACAGATACGCAGTATTTT
V: TRBV12-1; D: .; size: once; J: TRBJ1-5; CDR3: CASSADRTGVLQPQHF; DNA: TGTGCCAGCAGCGCAGACCGGACAGGGGTTCTTCAGCCCCAGCATTTT
V: TRBV6-6; D: .; size: once; J: TRBJ2-5; CDR3: CASSPGALSQETQYF; DNA: TGTGCCAGCAGCCCCGGAGCCCTATCCCAAGAGACCCAGTACTTC
V: TRBV25-1; D: TRBD1; size: .; J: TRBJ2-5; CDR3: CASSETLGQGKEETQYF; DNA: TGTGCCAGCAGTGAAACTCTTGGACAGGGGAAAGAAGAGACCCAGTACTTC